Shown below are 9 T cell receptor beta chains from a single sample sequenced in a study of blood T cells in healthy people across ages (dated by TCRdb to the mid-2010s). Libraries came from 5' RACE. Sequencer: Illumina HiSeq 2500. A second PCR of roughly 6 to 11 cycles was run with a J-beta primer mix and a sample-barcoded 5' primer. The public reads were run again by TCRdb, first through fastp at Q25 and then through MiXCR, and only productive beta chains were kept. Each entry is one CDR3 protein sequence, shown with its most common DNA and genes. The sample table lists 700,000 to 950,000 distinct CDR3 sequences, 58% of them with a count of one. In total, the top ten clones hold approximately 20% of the sample. Sequenced sample: blood. These receptors were taken from a man between 25 and 39 years old in good health.

This clonotype was picked up a small number of times. The chain has TRBV30 and TRBJ1-1; D perhaps matches TRBD1 (6 bases). CDR3 length: 12 residues. Trimming stripped 4 bases from V and 10 bases from J, with 16 bases between. Germline lookup yields CDR1 GTSNPN and CDR2 SVGIG (reference sequence). The CDR3 DNA follows: TGTGCCTGGATTTGGGCTGAACAGGGAGCTTTCTTT. It encodes CAWIWAEQGAFF.

V gene TRBV7-8 combines with J gene TRBJ1-1; TRBD1 might be the D (5 bases). Trimming pared 4 bases from V and 8 bases from J, leaving 17 bases between. Germline CDR1 SGHVS, CDR2 FQNEAQ. The CDR3 has 14 amino acids. Here the CDR3 DNA reads TGTGCCAGCAGCTCCCGGGACTTAGACCCAGAAGCTTTCTTT. Residues: CASSSRDLDPEAFF.

This clonotype was recorded a few times. The chain carries TRBV7-2 and TRBJ2-4; 10 bases agree with TRBD2. With V trimmed by 0 bases and J by 6 bases, 2 bases remained unmatched. CDR1 and CDR2 (germline): SGHTA, FQGNSA. The CDR3 is 15 residues long. The DNA of the CDR3 is TGTGCCAGCAGCTTAGCGTCTAGCGGGGGAAACATTCAGTACTTC. It is translated as CASSLASSGGNIQYF.

This chain joins TRBV6-5 and TRBJ2-7, with 9 bases identical to TRBD1. The CDR3 totals 15 residues. Germline CDR1 MNHEY, CDR2 SVGAGI. The ends lost 5 bases at V and 2 bases at J; junction bases unmatched: 7. CDR3 bases: TGTGCCAGCAGTGATCCGGGACAGGGAGCCTACGAGCAGTACTTC. Protein: CASSDPGQGAYEQYF.

This clonotype was picked up a small number of times. The V call is TRBV28, the J call TRBJ2-7; 7 nucleotides line up with TRBD1. Germline CDR1 reads MDHEN; CDR2 reads SYDVKM. This CDR3 contains 12 residues. The junction had 2 bases not matched to a gene; V was cut back by 6 bases and J by 3 bases. The CDR3 region is CASRSGGYEQYF. For the CDR3, the DNA is TGTGCCAGCAGATCAGGGGGCTACGAGCAGTACTTC.

The rearrangement joins TRBV20-1 to TRBJ2-7; D is tentatively TRBD1 or TRBD2 (5 bases each). Between the trimmed V and J ends, which lost 3 bases and 0 bases, there was a span of 12 bases. CDR1 is DFQATT and CDR2 is SNEGSKA in the germline V gene (reference sequence). The CDR3 is made up of 14 amino acids. CDR3 protein: CSASGDRTSYEQYF. The CDR3 region has the DNA TGCAGTGCTAGTGGGGACCGCACCTCCTACGAGCAGTACTTC.

The chain recombines TRBV6-6 with TRBJ2-7; weak D call: TRBD1 (7 bases). The J call may not be correct, given that the DNA end is closer to TRBJ2-5. This CDR3 region has 13 residues. Germline CDR1 is MNHNY and CDR2 is SVGAGI (reference sequence). The CDR3 DNA reads TGTGCCAGCAGCAGGGGGGACAGAGAGACCCAGTACTTC. It specifies CASSRGDRETQYF.

This clonotype has a handful of counts. The chain carries TRBV25-1 and TRBJ2-5, with a tentative D call TRBD2 (5 bases). CDR3 length: 16 amino acids. CDR1 MGHDK and CDR2 SYGVNS come from the germline V gene. V shed 4 bases and J shed 5 bases, with 20 bases lying between them. The chain's CDR3 is CASSGESGVSRETQYF. The CDR3, as DNA: TGTGCCAGCAGTGGCGAATCCGGGGTCTCGAGGGAGACCCAGTACTTC.

J is TRBJ1-2 and V is TRBV7-2; 8 bases are a match to TRBD1. CDR3 size: 12 residues. V was clipped by 3 bases and J by 10 bases; unmatched bases: 4. The germline CDR1 and CDR2 sequences are SGHTA and FQGNSA. The CDR3 coding sequence is TGTGCCAGCAGCTTCGACAGGGGAGACTACACCTTC. Translating gives CASSFDRGDYTF. Complete variable domain (other parts from reference TRBV7-2 and TRBJ1-2): GAGVSQSPSNKVTEKGKDVELRCDPISGHTALYWYRQSLGQGLEFLIYFQGNSAPDKSGLPSDRFSAERTGGSVSTLTIQRTQQEDSAVYLCASSFDRGDYTFGSGTRLTVV.